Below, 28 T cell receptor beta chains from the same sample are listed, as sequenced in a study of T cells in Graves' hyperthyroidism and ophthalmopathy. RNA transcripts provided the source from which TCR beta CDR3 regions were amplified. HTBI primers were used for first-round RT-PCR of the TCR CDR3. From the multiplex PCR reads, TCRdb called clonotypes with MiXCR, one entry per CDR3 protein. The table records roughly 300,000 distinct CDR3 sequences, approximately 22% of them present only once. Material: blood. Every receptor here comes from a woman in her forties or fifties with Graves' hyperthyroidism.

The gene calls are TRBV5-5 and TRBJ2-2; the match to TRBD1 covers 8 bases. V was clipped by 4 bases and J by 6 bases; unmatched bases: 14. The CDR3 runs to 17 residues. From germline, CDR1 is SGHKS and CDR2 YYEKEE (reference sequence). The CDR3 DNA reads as TGTGCCAGCAGCGACGACCAGGGGGCGAGGGTTTCCGGGGAGCTGTTTTTT. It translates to CASSDDQGARVSGELFF.

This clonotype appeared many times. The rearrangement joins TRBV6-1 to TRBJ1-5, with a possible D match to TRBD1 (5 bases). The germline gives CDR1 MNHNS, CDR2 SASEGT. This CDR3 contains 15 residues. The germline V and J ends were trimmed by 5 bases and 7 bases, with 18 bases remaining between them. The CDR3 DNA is TGTGCCAGCAGTCGACCTCCGGGGACGGGGCAGCCCCAGCATTTT. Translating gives CASSRPPGTGQPQHF.

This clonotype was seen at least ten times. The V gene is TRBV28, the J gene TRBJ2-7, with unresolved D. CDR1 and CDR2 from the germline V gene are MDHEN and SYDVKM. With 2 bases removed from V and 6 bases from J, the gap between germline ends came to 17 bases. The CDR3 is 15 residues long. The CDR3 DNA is TGTGCCAGCAGTTTAAGTCAGGTTTTAGCTGCCGAGCAGTACTTC. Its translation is CASSLSQVLAAEQYF.

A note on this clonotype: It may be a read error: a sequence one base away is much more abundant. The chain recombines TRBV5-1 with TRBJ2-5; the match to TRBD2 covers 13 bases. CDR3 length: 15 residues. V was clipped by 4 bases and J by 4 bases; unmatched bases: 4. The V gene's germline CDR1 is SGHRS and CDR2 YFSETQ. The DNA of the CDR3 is TGCGCCAGCAGCCCGACTAGCGGGGGGCTAGAGACCCAGTACTTC. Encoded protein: CASSPTSGGLETQYF.

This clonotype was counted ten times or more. This chain's CDR3 is CASSLDRGSEAFF. The DNA for the CDR3 is TGTGCCAGCAGTCTGGACAGGGGATCTGAAGCTTTCTTT. This chain connects TRBV6-1 to TRBJ1-1; 9 bases are a match to TRBD1. The CDR3 length is 13 residues. Looked up from germline, CDR1 is MNHNS and CDR2 is SASEGT. V shed 5 bases and J 6 bases; nucleotides not matched to a gene: 4.

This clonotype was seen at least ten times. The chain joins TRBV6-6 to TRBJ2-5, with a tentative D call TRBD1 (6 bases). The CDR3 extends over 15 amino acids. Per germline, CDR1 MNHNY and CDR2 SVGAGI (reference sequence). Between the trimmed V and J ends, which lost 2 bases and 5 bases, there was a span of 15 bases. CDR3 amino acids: CASSYRDRFRETQYF. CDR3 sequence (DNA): TGTGCCAGCAGTTACCGAGACAGGTTCCGGGAGACCCAGTACTTC.

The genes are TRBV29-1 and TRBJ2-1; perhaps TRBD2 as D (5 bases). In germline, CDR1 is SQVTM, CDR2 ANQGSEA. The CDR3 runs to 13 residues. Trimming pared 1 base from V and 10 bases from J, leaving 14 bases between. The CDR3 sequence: CSVEAPEGREQFF. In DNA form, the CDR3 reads TGCAGCGTTGAAGCCCCCGAGGGTCGAGAGCAGTTCTTC.

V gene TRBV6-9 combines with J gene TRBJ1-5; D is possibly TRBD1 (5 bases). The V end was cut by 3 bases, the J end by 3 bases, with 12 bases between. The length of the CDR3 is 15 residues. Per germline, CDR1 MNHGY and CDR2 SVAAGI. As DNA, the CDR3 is TGTGCCAGCAGTTACTGGGACGGCTCCAATCAGCCCCAGCATTTT. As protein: CASSYWDGSNQPQHF.

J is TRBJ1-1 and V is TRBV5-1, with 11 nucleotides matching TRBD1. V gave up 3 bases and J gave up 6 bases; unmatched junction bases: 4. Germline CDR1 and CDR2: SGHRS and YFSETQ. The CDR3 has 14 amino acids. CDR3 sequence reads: CASSWGQGVSEAFF. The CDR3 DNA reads TGCGCCAGCAGCTGGGGACAGGGGGTGTCTGAAGCTTTCTTT.

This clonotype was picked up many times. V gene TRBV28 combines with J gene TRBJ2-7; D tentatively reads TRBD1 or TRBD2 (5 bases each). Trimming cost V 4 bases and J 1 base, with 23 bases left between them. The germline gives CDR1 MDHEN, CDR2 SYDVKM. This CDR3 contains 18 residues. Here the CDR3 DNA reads TGTGCCAGCAGTTCGGACGACTACAGGAGAGCGCCTTCCTACGAGCAGTACTTC. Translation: CASSSDDYRRAPSYEQYF.

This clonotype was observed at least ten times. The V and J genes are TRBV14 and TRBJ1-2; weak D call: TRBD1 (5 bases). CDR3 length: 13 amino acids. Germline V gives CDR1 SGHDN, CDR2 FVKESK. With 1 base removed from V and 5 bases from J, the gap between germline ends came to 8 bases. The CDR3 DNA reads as TGTGCCAGCAGCCAAGTGGGGCCTTATGGCTACACCTTC. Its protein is CASSQVGPYGYTF.

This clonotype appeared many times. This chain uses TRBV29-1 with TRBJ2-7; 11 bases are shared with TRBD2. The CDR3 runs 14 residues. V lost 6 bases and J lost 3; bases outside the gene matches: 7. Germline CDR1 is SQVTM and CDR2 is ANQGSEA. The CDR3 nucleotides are TGCAGCGTGGGTAGCGGGGGGGCCTTCTACGAGCAGTACTTC. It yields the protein CSVGSGGAFYEQYF.

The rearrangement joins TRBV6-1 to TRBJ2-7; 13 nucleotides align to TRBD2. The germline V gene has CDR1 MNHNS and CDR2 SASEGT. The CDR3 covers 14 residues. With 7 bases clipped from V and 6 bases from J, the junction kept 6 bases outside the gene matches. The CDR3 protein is CASKRTSGSVEQYF. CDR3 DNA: TGTGCCAGCAAACGGACTAGCGGGAGTGTCGAGCAGTACTTC.

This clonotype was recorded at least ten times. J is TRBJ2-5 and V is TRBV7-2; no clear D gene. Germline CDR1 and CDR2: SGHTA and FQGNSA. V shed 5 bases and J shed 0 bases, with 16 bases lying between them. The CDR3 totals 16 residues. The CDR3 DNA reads TGTGCCAGCAGCCCCAAGGTCGTCGTAAACCAAGAGACCCAGTACTTC. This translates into CASSPKVVVNQETQYF. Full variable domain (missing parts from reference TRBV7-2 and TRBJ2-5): GAGVSQSPSNKVTEKGKDVELRCDPISGHTALYWYRQSLGQGLEFLIYFQGNSAPDKSGLPSDRFSAERTGGSVSTLTIQRTQQEDSAVYLCASSPKVVVNQETQYFGPGTRLLVL.

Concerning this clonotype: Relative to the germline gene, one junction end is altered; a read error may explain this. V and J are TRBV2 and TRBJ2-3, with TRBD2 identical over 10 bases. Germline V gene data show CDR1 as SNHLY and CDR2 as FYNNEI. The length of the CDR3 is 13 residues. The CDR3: CANSGGAKDTRYF. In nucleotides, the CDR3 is TGTGCCAACAGCGGGGGGGCCAAAGATACGCGGTATTTT. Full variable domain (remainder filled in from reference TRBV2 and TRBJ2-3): EPEVTQTPSHQVTQMGQEVILRCVPISNHLYFYWYRQILGQKVEFLVSFYNNEISEKSEIFDDQFSVERPDGSNFTLKIRSTKLEDSAMYFCANSGGAKDTRYFGPGTRLTVL.

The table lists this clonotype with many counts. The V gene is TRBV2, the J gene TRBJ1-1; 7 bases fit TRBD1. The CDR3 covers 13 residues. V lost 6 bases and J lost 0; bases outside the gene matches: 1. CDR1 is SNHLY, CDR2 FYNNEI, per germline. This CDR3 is CASRGQLNTEAFF. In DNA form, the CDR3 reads TGTGCCAGCAGGGGACAGCTGAACACTGAAGCTTTCTTT.

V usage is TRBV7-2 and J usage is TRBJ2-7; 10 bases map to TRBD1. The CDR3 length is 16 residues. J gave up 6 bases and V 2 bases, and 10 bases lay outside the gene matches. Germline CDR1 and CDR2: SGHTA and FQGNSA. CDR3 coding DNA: TGTGCCAGCAGCTTATACCGGGACAGGGGACGGAGCGAGCAGTACTTC. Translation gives CASSLYRDRGRSEQYF. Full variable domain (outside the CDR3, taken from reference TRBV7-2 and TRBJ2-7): GAGVSQSPSNKVTEKGKDVELRCDPISGHTALYWYRQSLGQGLEFLIYFQGNSAPDKSGLPSDRFSAERTGGSVSTLTIQRTQQEDSAVYLCASSLYRDRGRSEQYFGPGTRLTVT.

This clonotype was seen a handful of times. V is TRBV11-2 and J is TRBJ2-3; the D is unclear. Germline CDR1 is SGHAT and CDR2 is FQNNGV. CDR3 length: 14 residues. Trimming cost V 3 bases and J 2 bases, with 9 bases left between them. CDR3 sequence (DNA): TGTGCCAGCAGCTTTTTGTTTTCCACAGATACGCAGTATTTT. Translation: CASSFLFSTDTQYF.

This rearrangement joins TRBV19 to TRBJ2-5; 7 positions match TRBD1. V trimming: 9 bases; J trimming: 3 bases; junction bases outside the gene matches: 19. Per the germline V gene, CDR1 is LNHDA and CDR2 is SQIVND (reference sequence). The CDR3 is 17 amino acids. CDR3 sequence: CASTRLWTETGKETQYF. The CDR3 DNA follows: TGTGCCAGCACCCGTCTTTGGACCGAGACAGGGAAAGAGACCCAGTACTTC.

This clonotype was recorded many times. The chain's CDR3 is CASSYGDRGLGNQPQHF. In DNA, the CDR3 is TGTGCCAGCAGTTACGGAGACAGGGGATTAGGCAATCAGCCCCAGCATTTT. The genes are TRBV6-2 or TRBV6-3 and TRBJ1-5; 8 nucleotides agree with TRBD1. There are 17 residues in the CDR3. Germline CDR1 and CDR2: MNHEY and SVGEGT. With 2 bases clipped from V and 2 bases from J, the junction kept 8 bases outside the gene matches.

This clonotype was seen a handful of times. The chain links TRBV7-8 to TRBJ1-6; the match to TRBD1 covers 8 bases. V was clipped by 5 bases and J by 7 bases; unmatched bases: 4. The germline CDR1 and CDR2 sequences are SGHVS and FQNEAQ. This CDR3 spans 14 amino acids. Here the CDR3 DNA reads TGTGCCAGCAGCGCCGGACAGGGAAATTCACCCCTCCACTTT. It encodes CASSAGQGNSPLHF.

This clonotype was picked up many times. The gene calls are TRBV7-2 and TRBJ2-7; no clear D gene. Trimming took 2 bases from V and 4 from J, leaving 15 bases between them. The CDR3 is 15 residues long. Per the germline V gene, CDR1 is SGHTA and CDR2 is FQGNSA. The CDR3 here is CASSLYNRQAYEQYF. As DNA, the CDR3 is TGTGCCAGCAGCTTATACAACCGCCAGGCTTACGAGCAGTACTTC.

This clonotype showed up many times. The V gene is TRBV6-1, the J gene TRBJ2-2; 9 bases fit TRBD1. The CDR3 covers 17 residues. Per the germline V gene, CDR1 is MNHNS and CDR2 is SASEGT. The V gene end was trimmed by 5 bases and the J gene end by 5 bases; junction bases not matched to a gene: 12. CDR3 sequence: CASSNDRQGVATGELFF. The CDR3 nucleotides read TGTGCCAGCAGTAACGACAGACAGGGGGTAGCGACCGGGGAGCTGTTTTTT.

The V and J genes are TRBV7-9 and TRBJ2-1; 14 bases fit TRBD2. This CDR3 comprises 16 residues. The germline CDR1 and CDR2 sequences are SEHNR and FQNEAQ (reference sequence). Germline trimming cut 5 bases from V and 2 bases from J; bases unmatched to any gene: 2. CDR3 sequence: CASSTTSGGAYNEQFF. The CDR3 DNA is TGTGCCAGCAGCACGACTAGCGGGGGGGCCTACAATGAGCAGTTCTTC.

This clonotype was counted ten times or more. In DNA form, the CDR3 reads TGTGCCAGCAGTCCAATGACCAGGACAACTAATGAAAAACTGTTTTTT. Protein product: CASSPMTRTTNEKLFF. The chain couples TRBV27 to TRBJ1-4; no firm D call. Germline assignment: CDR1 MNHEY and CDR2 SMNVEV (reference sequence). Trimming cost V 5 bases and J 0 bases, with 13 bases left between them. CDR3 size: 16 residues.

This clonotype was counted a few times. Here the CDR3 DNA reads TGCGCCAGCAGCCAAGGAGGGGCTAGCGGGAGTCTCACCGGGGAGCTGTTTTTT. It specifies CASSQGGASGSLTGELFF. This rearrangement joins TRBV4-1 to TRBJ2-2, with TRBD2 matching 10 bases. CDR1 and CDR2 (germline): MGHRA, YSYEKL. Losses at the gene ends were 1 base for V and 4 bases for J; bases not matched to a gene: 9. The CDR3 runs to 18 residues.

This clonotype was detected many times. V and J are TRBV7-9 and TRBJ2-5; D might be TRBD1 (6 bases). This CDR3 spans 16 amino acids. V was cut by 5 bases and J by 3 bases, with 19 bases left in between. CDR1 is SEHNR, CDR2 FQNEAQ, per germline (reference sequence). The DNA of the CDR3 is TGTGCCAGCAGCCCGCCGTTTAGGGGGAGCAAAGAGACCCAGTACTTC. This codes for CASSPPFRGSKETQYF.

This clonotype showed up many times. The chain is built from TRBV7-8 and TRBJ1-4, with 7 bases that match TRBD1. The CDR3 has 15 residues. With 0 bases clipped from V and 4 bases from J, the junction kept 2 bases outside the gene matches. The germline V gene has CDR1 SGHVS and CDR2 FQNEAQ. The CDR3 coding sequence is TGTGCCAGCAGCTTAGCCGGGACAGATAATGAAAAACTGTTTTTT. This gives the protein CASSLAGTDNEKLFF.